Following are 28 T cell receptor beta chains from one sample sequenced in a study of blood T cell repertoires in COVID-19. Here immunoSEQ multiplex PCR was the method, and the copy in TCRdb shows in-frame clones only, minus some. The sample includes about 130,000 clones, 81% of them seen just once. Input material: peripheral blood. The receptors come from a woman aged 45 to 65 with acute or convalescent COVID-19.

The V call is TRBV11-3, the J call TRBJ1-2, with TRBD1 as a possible D gene (5 bases). Trimming shortened V by 10 bases and J by 1 base, and 28 bases separated the two germline ends. Germline CDR1 reads SGHNT; CDR2 reads YENEEA. The CDR3 loop spans 18 amino acids. As DNA, the CDR3 is TGTGCCACCCTACCCCACAAAGCAGGGATATTTGTTAACTATGGCTACACCTTC. The encoded protein is CATLPHKAGIFVNYGYTF.

The V and J genes are TRBV24-1 and TRBJ2-1; TRBD2 matches 12 bases. The CDR3 has 15 amino acids. Germline loops: CDR1 KGHDR, CDR2 SFDVKD. With 4 bases clipped from V and 6 bases from J, the junction kept 3 bases outside the gene matches. The CDR3 DNA reads TGTGCCACCAGTGACCCTAGCGGGGGGGCCAATGAGCAGTTCTTC. Protein product: CATSDPSGGANEQFF.

The chain links TRBV30 to TRBJ2-7, with D perhaps TRBD1 (5 bases). The CDR3 length is 12 residues. Germline CDR1 is GTSNPN and CDR2 is SVGIG (reference sequence). Trimming shortened V by 2 bases and J by 6 bases, and 11 bases separated the two germline ends. For the CDR3, the DNA is TGTGCCTGGAGTAACCAGGGAAGCGAGCAGTACTTC. Protein: CAWSNQGSEQYF.

CDR3 bases: TGTGCCAGCAGCCTCGGGACAGGGTTAGATAGCAATCAGCCCCAGCATTTT. It specifies CASSLGTGLDSNQPQHF. The chain has TRBV7-8 and TRBJ1-5; TRBD1 matches 9 bases. V was pared by 5 bases and J by 0 bases, with 8 bases of the junction left unmatched. The CDR3 extends over 17 amino acids. The V gene's germline CDR1 is SGHVS and CDR2 FQNEAQ. Using reference TRBV7-8 and TRBJ1-5 for the parts outside the CDR3, the full variable domain is GAGVSQSPRYKVAKRGQDVALRCDPISGHVSLFWYQQALGQGPEFLTYFQNEAQLDKSGLPSDRFFAERPEGSVSTLKIQRTQQEDSAVYLCASSLGTGLDSNQPQHFGDGTRLSIL.

V usage is TRBV28 and J usage is TRBJ1-4, with unresolved D. The V and J ends lost 5 bases and 0 bases respectively, with 16 bases between them. The CDR3 length is 17 residues. Per germline, CDR1 MDHEN and CDR2 SYDVKM. This CDR3 reads CASSPLGKATTNEKLFF. Written as DNA, the CDR3 is TGTGCCAGCAGTCCGCTCGGTAAAGCAACAACTAATGAAAAACTGTTTTTT.

J is TRBJ1-5 and V is TRBV20-1; D gene unclear. CDR3 size: 13 residues. CDR1 is DFQATT, CDR2 SNEGSKA, per germline (reference sequence). The ends were cut back, 4 bases at V and 11 bases at J, with 18 bases in the middle. DNA for the CDR3: TGCAGTGCTATTGAACTGCCGAGGTCGGCCCAGCATTTT. Residues: CSAIELPRSAQHF.

The chain combines TRBV5-6 with TRBJ1-4; D is possibly TRBD1 (5 bases). The V end lost 4 bases, the J end lost 5 bases, and 15 bases lay between the germline ends. Germline values: CDR1 SGHDT, CDR2 YYEEEE. The CDR3 has 15 amino acids. This chain's CDR3 is CASSGARLGNEKLFF. CDR3 sequence (DNA): TGTGCCAGCAGCGGGGCCCGGCTCGGCAATGAAAAACTGTTTTTT.

Concerning this clone itself: The junction shows a germline mismatch at one end, possibly a read error. V gene TRBV7-2 combines with J gene TRBJ2-1; maybe TRBD1 (6 bases). The germline CDR1 and CDR2 sequences are SGHTA and FQGNSA. The CDR3 runs to 14 residues. CDR3 sequence reads: CASSIANRVSEQFF. The DNA for the CDR3 is TGTGCCAGCAGCATAGCCAACAGGGTCAGTGAGCAGTTCTTC. Variable domain in full (rest from reference TRBV7-2 and TRBJ2-1): GAGVSQSPSNKVTEKGKDVELRCDPISGHTALYWYRQSLGQGLEFLIYFQGNSAPDKSGLPSDRFSAERTGGSVSTLTIQRTQQEDSAVYLCASSIANRVSEQFFGPGTRLTVL.

V and J are TRBV20-1 and TRBJ2-5; D gene uncertain. V dropped 3 bases and J dropped 5 bases, with 13 bases sitting between them. Germline-derived CDR1 and CDR2 are DFQATT and SNEGSKA (reference sequence). CDR3 length: 13 residues. The DNA of the CDR3 is TGCAGTGCTAGTGGAGACCCGAGGGAGACCCAGTACTTC. This encodes CSASGDPRETQYF.

J is TRBJ2-1 and V is TRBV2; 13 bases align to TRBD2. The CDR3 has 17 residues. Germline assignment: CDR1 SNHLY and CDR2 FYNNEI. With V trimmed by 3 bases and J by 6 bases, 8 bases remained unmatched. CDR3 in amino acids: CASSERLAGGASNEQFF. The CDR3 DNA is TGTGCCAGCAGTGAGAGACTAGCGGGGGGTGCAAGCAATGAGCAGTTCTTC.

V and J are TRBV29-1 and TRBJ2-1; 7 positions match TRBD2. Unmatched junction bases numbered 11, after V lost 6 bases and J lost 6 bases. The CDR3 covers 14 residues. CDR1 is SQVTM and CDR2 is ANQGSEA in the germline V gene. This CDR3 is CSVLSGVKGNEQFF. The DNA for the CDR3 is TGCAGCGTATTGAGCGGGGTCAAAGGCAATGAGCAGTTCTTC.

The gene calls are TRBV9 and TRBJ2-7, with 9 bases lining up with TRBD2. J was trimmed by 5 bases and V by 4 bases; bases with no gene match: 19. The CDR3 runs to 18 residues. The germline V gene has CDR1 SGDLS and CDR2 YYNGEE. CDR3 loop: CASSPRRGSAGGPDEQYF. The CDR3 nucleotides read TGTGCCAGCAGCCCACGACGTGGGAGTGCGGGAGGGCCGGACGAGCAGTACTTC.

The CDR3 bases are TGTGCCTGGAGCCTCAATGTAGCTGAAGCTTTCTTT. Translating it yields CAWSLNVAEAFF. J is TRBJ1-1 and V is TRBV30; D not resolved. The ends were cut back, 3 bases at V and 6 bases at J, with 11 bases in the middle. Germline values: CDR1 GTSNPN, CDR2 SVGIG (reference sequence). This CDR3 region has 12 residues.

The chain links TRBV21-1 to TRBJ1-2. TRBV21-1 is marked as a pseudogene. CDR3 size: 16 residues. The CDR3 DNA reads as TGTGCCAGCAGCAAGAAAATGCGACCCAAACGGGATGGCTACACCTTC. It translates to CASSKKMRPKRDGYTF.

The chain has TRBV27 and TRBJ1-2; 7 bases fit TRBD1. CDR3 length equals 12 residues. With V trimmed by 7 bases and J by 8 bases, 7 bases remained unmatched. Germline CDR1 reads MNHEY; CDR2 reads SMNVEV (reference sequence). CDR3: CASTDRVGGYTF. DNA for the CDR3: TGTGCCAGCACCGACAGGGTCGGAGGCTACACCTTC.

This clone appeared many times. The V gene is TRBV11-2, the J gene TRBJ1-5; 7 positions match TRBD1. CDR3 size: 14 residues. Germline values: CDR1 SGHAT, CDR2 FQNNGV. Losses at the gene ends were 3 bases for V and 1 base for J; bases not matched to a gene: 0. In nucleotides, the CDR3 is TGTGCCAGCAGCTTGGGACAGAGCAATCAGCCCCAGCATTTT. It yields the protein CASSLGQSNQPQHF.

The gene calls are TRBV28 and TRBJ2-2, with D possibly being TRBD2 (6 bases). Trimming removed 4 bases from V and 5 bases from J, with 17 bases in between. The CDR3 extends over 16 amino acids. CDR1 is MDHEN and CDR2 is SYDVKM in the germline V gene. The CDR3 reads CASSWDSRLRTGELFF. The CDR3 coding sequence is TGTGCCAGCAGTTGGGACTCACGCTTGAGGACCGGGGAGCTGTTTTTT.

The rearrangement joins TRBV30 to TRBJ2-7; D is possibly TRBD1 (6 bases). The CDR3 has 11 residues. Germline assignment: CDR1 GTSNPN and CDR2 SVGIG (reference sequence). Trimming took off 3 bases at V and 4 bases at J, with 7 bases between the two ends. CDR3 in DNA: TGTGCCTGGAGCGGACAGTACGAGCAGTACTTC. This sequence encodes CAWSGQYEQYF.

The rearrangement joins TRBV12-3 or TRBV12-4 to TRBJ1-2; D perhaps matches TRBD1 (5 bases). The CDR3 totals 13 residues. Trimming took off 1 base at V and 11 bases at J, with 14 bases between the two ends. Here the CDR3 DNA reads TGTGCCAGCAGTTTAGGCGGGGGGAAGGAATACACCTTC. It encodes CASSLGGGKEYTF.

The rearrangement links TRBV2 to TRBJ2-1, with 8 bases matching TRBD2. V shed 9 bases, J shed 6 bases, and the junction held 7 bases outside the gene matches. Germline V CDR1 and CDR2: SNHLY, FYNNEI. The length of the CDR3 is 13 residues. The DNA of the CDR3 is TGTGCCAGTCCGGGACTAGTCCCCAATGAGCAGTTCTTC. It is translated as CASPGLVPNEQFF.

This clone has only one observation. The gene calls are TRBV13 and TRBJ2-3; 15 bases align to TRBD2. CDR3 length: 17 amino acids. Germline V gives CDR1 PRHDT, CDR2 FYEKMQ (reference sequence). Germline trimming cut 0 bases from V and 7 bases from J; bases unmatched to any gene: 5. CDR3 sequence (DNA): TGTGCCAGCAGCTTAGGCGGGACTAGCGGGGGGACGAATACGCAGTATTTT. It is translated as CASSLGGTSGGTNTQYF.

The chain employs TRBV19 and TRBJ2-1, with no clear D. The CDR3 contains 13 residues. Germline loops: CDR1 LNHDA, CDR2 SQIVND (reference sequence). V lost 5 bases to trimming and J lost 2 bases, with 7 bases between them. The CDR3 region has the DNA TGTGCCAGTAGTTTTCCTACCTACAATGAGCAGTTCTTC. It codes for CASSFPTYNEQFF.

V gene TRBV4-2 combines with J gene TRBJ2-4; 8 bases match TRBD2. With V trimmed by 5 bases and J by 6 bases, 6 bases remained unmatched. Germline values: CDR1 LGHNA, CDR2 YNFKEQ. This CDR3 region has 14 residues. The CDR3 DNA follows: TGTGCCAGCAGCGAAGCGGGAGAGCGAAACATTCAGTACTTC. This gives the protein CASSEAGERNIQYF.

The V gene is TRBV28, the J gene TRBJ1-3, with D uncertain. This CDR3 is built from 14 residues. Germline values: CDR1 MDHEN, CDR2 SYDVKM. Trimming cost V 7 bases and J 2 bases, with 12 bases left between them. The CDR3 spells CASTGSPAGNTIYF. CDR3 coding DNA: TGTGCCAGCACGGGGTCCCCCGCTGGAAACACCATATATTTT. The whole variable domain, remainder taken from reference TRBV28 and TRBJ1-3, is DVKVTQSSRYLVKRTGEKVFLECVQDMDHENMFWYRQDPGLGLRLIYFSYDVKMKEKGDIPEGYSVSREKKERFSLILESASTNQTSMYLCASTGSPAGNTIYFGEGSWLTVV.

The chain is built from TRBV28 and TRBJ1-6; D is unresolved. Per germline, CDR1 MDHEN and CDR2 SYDVKM. V gave up 3 bases and J gave up 11 bases, with 17 bases separating them. The CDR3 loop spans 15 amino acids. The CDR3 region has the DNA TGTGCCAGCAGTTTGGACCGTTCCGGGAAGACACCCCTCCACTTT. Translated, it gives CASSLDRSGKTPLHF. The full variable domain, rest sourced from reference TRBV28 and TRBJ1-6, is DVKVTQSSRYLVKRTGEKVFLECVQDMDHENMFWYRQDPGLGLRLIYFSYDVKMKEKGDIPEGYSVSREKKERFSLILESASTNQTSMYLCASSLDRSGKTPLHFGNGTRLTVT.

This sequence joins TRBV5-1 and TRBJ2-1; 9 bases fit TRBD2. The CDR3 runs 15 residues. In germline, CDR1 is SGHRS, CDR2 YFSETQ. V shed 0 bases, J shed 9 bases, and the junction held 7 bases outside the gene matches. The CDR3 spells CASSLGLAGKSEQFF. As DNA, the CDR3 is TGCGCCAGCAGCTTGGGTCTAGCGGGAAAGAGTGAGCAGTTCTTC. Combining the CDR3 with reference TRBV5-1 and TRBJ2-1 gives the whole variable domain KAGVTQTPRYLIKTRGQQVTLSCSPISGHRSVSWYQQTPGQGLQFLFEYFSETQRNKGNFPGRFSGRQFSNSRSEMNVSTLELGDSALYLCASSLGLAGKSEQFFGPGTRLTVL.

The chain joins TRBV5-4 to TRBJ2-5, with D tentatively TRBD1 (6 bases). Trimming pared 3 bases from V and 7 bases from J, leaving 22 bases between. The CDR3 length is 16 residues. Germline V gene lookup returns CDR1 SGHNT and CDR2 YYREEE (reference sequence). The CDR3 here is CASSSGQSRGGTTQYF. The CDR3 coding sequence is TGTGCCAGCAGCTCTGGACAGTCCCGAGGGGGAACGACCCAGTACTTC.

This clone occurred once. The chain employs TRBV6-5 and TRBJ2-7; TRBD2 matches 10 bases. V trimming: 5 bases; J trimming: 6 bases; junction bases outside the gene matches: 1. Per germline, CDR1 MNHEY and CDR2 SVGAGI. The CDR3 runs 12 residues. CDR3 sequence reads: CASSSGRVEQYF. DNA for the CDR3: TGTGCCAGCAGTAGCGGGAGGGTCGAGCAGTACTTC.